This T cell receptor (beta chain) was captured in a study of T cell repertoires in cytomegalovirus infection. Across the study: Public TCR beta signatures indicated both CMV infection and matching HLA type. General study findings and limits: CMV-specific HLA-C-restricted TCR beta clonotypes dominated the ex vivo response.

TCRdb used MiXCR to reprocess the reads, holding one entry per CDR3 protein. The data hold a few hundred thousand distinct CDR3 sequences, with over 7.5% observed a single time. The sample holds a few counts of this clonotype. Its specificity is unknown. This TCR derives from a human donor in good health (CMV status not recorded). Some clones in this sample may be carry-over from other donors' samples. The sequencing sample was made of PBMCs.

The CDR3 sequence is CASRRDNYPDEAFF. DNA for the CDR3: TGTGCCAGCCGCCGGGACAATTACCCGGACGAAGCTTTCTTT. The rearrangement links TRBV5-5 to TRBJ1-1; the D gene is possibly TRBD1 (6 bases). Between the trimmed V and J ends, which lost 7 bases and 8 bases, there was a span of 21 bases. This CDR3 spans 14 amino acids. Germline V gene sequence: CDR1 SGHKS, CDR2 YYEKEE (reference sequence). The full variable domain, with the rest looked up from reference TRBV5-5 and TRBJ1-1, is DAGVTQSPTHLIKTRGQQVTLRCSPISGHKSVSWYQQVLGQGPQFIFQYYEKEERGRGNFPDRFSARQFPNYSSELNVNALLLGDSALYLCASRRDNYPDEAFFGQGTRLTVV.